This is a list of T cell receptor beta chains from one sample in a study of robustness of blood B and T cell sequencing. TCRdb ran MiXCR on the PCR reads and lists one entry per CDR3 protein. The sample consists of some 4,000 distinct CDR3 sequences, around 51% of them appearing once. The source material was peripheral blood. Receptors originate from a human donor in good health. CDR3s include the opening cysteine and the closing phenylalanine or tryptophan. D genes are given only for firm matches. Only some rows state a clone size, as once, few, many or a class for expanded clones.

V gene	D gene	clone size	J gene	CDR3 protein	CDR3 DNA
TRBV12-3/TRBV12-4	TRBD1	few	TRBJ2-3	CASVRDRATDTQYF	TGTGCCAGCGTAAGGGACAGGGCCACAGATACGCAGTATTTT
TRBV29-1	.	few	TRBJ1-5	CSVENGDSNQPQHF	TGCAGCGTTGAAAACGGCGATTCCAATCAGCCCCAGCATTTT
TRBV19	.	few	TRBJ2-7	CASSIGGREQYF	TGTGCCAGTAGTATAGGAGGCCGCGAGCAGTACTTC
TRBV20-1	.	once	TRBJ1-3	CSAIPFDSTVSGNTIYF	TGCAGTGCTATCCCATTCGACTCTACCGTCTCTGGAAACACCATATATTTT
TRBV2	TRBD2	.	TRBJ2-1	CASSEVGGSYNEQFF	TGTGCCAGCAGTGAGGTCGGGGGGAGTTACAATGAGCAGTTCTTC
TRBV10-3	.	once	TRBJ1-5	CASALSSGSNQPQHF	TGTGCCTCCGCCCTGAGCAGTGGTAGCAATCAGCCCCAGCATTTT
TRBV30	.	.	TRBJ1-2	CAWSLGGAEGYTF	TGTGCCTGGAGCCTGGGGGGGGCGGAGGGCTACACCTTC
TRBV27	TRBD1	few	TRBJ1-5	CASSLYRGDQPQHF	TGTGCCAGCAGTTTATACAGGGGAGATCAGCCCCAGCATTTT
TRBV30	TRBD1	once	TRBJ1-5	CAWSKTGEQPQHF	TGTGCCTGGAGTAAGACAGGGGAACAGCCCCAGCATTTT
TRBV18	.	few	TRBJ2-2	CASSPPGSSGNTGELFF	TGTGCCAGCTCACCACCGGGCTCTTCGGGAAATACCGGGGAGCTGTTTTTT
TRBV20-1	.	.	TRBJ2-2	CSARRGRGPANTGELFF	TGCAGTGCTAGACGAGGGCGGGGGCCCGCGAACACCGGGGAGCTGTTTTTT
TRBV15	.	.	TRBJ1-1	CATWRRGDTEAFF	TGTGCCACCTGGCGCAGGGGCGACACTGAAGCTTTCTTT
TRBV6-5	.	.	TRBJ2-2	CASSLVFDTGELFF	TGTGCCAGCAGTTTGGTCTTCGACACCGGGGAGCTGTTTTTT
TRBV29-1	TRBD1	.	TRBJ1-1	CSTTEGAGAFF	TGCAGCACAACAGAGGGGGCTGGAGCTTTCTTT
TRBV14	.	.	TRBJ2-1	CASSQDPVYKAQFF	TGTGCCAGCAGCCAAGATCCGGTCTACAAGGCGCAGTTCTTC
TRBV15	TRBD2	few	TRBJ2-1	CATSRVGGDYNEQFF	TGTGCCACCAGCAGAGTGGGGGGGGACTACAATGAGCAGTTCTTC
TRBV5-1	.	few	TRBJ1-1	CASSLTAGNTEAFF	TGCGCCAGCAGCTTGACAGCGGGGAACACTGAAGCTTTCTTT
TRBV3-1	TRBD2	.	TRBJ2-3	CASSQDMRAGATDTQYF	TGTGCCAGCAGCCAAGATATGAGAGCGGGGGCCACAGATACGCAGTATTTT
TRBV7-2	TRBD2	.	TRBJ2-1	CASSLFAGGLNEQFF	TGTGCCAGCAGCTTATTTGCGGGGGGGCTCAATGAGCAGTTCTTC
TRBV20-1	.	.	TRBJ2-3	CSARRLAQSQTDTQYF	TGCAGTGCTAGAAGATTAGCTCAGTCACAGACAGATACGCAGTATTTT
TRBV19	.	.	TRBJ1-5	CASSMGDSFHQPQHF	TGTGCCAGTAGTATGGGTGACAGTTTCCATCAGCCCCAGCATTTT
TRBV4-1	.	.	TRBJ2-3	CASSQQGFSTDTQYF	TGCGCCAGCAGCCAGCAGGGGTTTAGCACAGATACGCAGTATTTT
TRBV6-6	TRBD1	.	TRBJ2-7	CASSYGGQMGAYEQYF	TGTGCCAGCAGTTACGGGGGACAGATGGGGGCCTACGAGCAGTACTTC
TRBV7-9	.	few	TRBJ1-2	CASSVTVNYGYTF	TGTGCCAGCAGCGTGACAGTTAACTATGGCTACACCTTC
TRBV13	TRBD1	.	TRBJ2-7	CASIGTDEYEQYF	TGTGCCAGCATCGGGACAGATGAGTACGAGCAGTACTTC
TRBV18	.	.	TRBJ1-2	CASSGALDYGYTF	TGTGCCAGCTCAGGGGCTTTGGACTATGGCTACACCTTC
TRBV20-1	.	.	TRBJ2-3	CSAQKKGGLTDTQYF	TGCAGTGCTCAGAAAAAGGGGGGACTCACAGATACGCAGTATTTT
TRBV28	.	few	TRBJ2-2	CASSFWTRRWIGELFF	TGTGCCAGCAGTTTCTGGACCCGTAGGTGGATCGGGGAGCTGTTTTTT
TRBV6-5	TRBD2	.	TRBJ2-3	CASSYIWDYLADTQYF	TGTGCCAGCAGTTACATTTGGGACTACCTCGCAGACACGCAGTATTTT
TRBV5-1	TRBD2	.	TRBJ2-7	CASSLEGLAGVNEQYF	TGCGCCAGCAGCTTGGAGGGACTAGCGGGAGTCAACGAGCAGTACTTC
TRBV12-5	.	few	TRBJ1-5	CASGDSNQPQHF	TGTGCTAGTGGGGATAGCAATCAGCCCCAGCATTTT
TRBV7-2	TRBD1	.	TRBJ2-7	CASSLGGRPGQGEQYF	TGTGCCAGCAGCTTAGGAGGGCGGCCGGGACAGGGCGAGCAGTACTTC
TRBV6-2/TRBV6-3	TRBD1	few	TRBJ2-7	CASRQGFPHEQYF	TGTGCCAGCAGACAGGGGTTCCCGCACGAGCAGTACTTC
TRBV18	.	.	TRBJ1-2	CASSPSKITNYGYTF	TGTGCCAGCTCACCTTCAAAGATAACTAACTATGGCTACACCTTC
TRBV5-6	TRBD1	once	TRBJ1-2	CASSLVGRGPDYGYTF	TGTGCCAGCAGCTTGGTTGGCAGGGGGCCGGACTATGGCTACACCTTC
TRBV19	.	once	TRBJ2-7	CASSIVEQGTYEQYF	TGTGCCAGTAGTATAGTTGAGCAGGGGACCTACGAGCAGTACTTC
TRBV7-8	.	.	TRBJ2-3	CASSLAIITDTQYF	TGTGCCAGCAGCTTAGCAATTATCACAGATACGCAGTATTTT
TRBV10-3	TRBD1	.	TRBJ1-2	CAISEPKPWDRSYGYTF	TGTGCCATCAGTGAGCCGAAACCGTGGGACAGGTCCTATGGCTACACCTTC
TRBV7-6	TRBD1	hyperexpanded	TRBJ2-7	CASSGDRAYEQYF	TGTGCCAGCAGCGGGGACAGGGCCTACGAGCAGTACTTC
TRBV7-8	.	.	TRBJ2-1	CASSLQGAEQFF	TGTGCCAGCAGCCTACAGGGCGCTGAGCAGTTCTTC
TRBV5-1	.	.	TRBJ2-1	CASSSNSGTLGNEQFF	TGCGCCAGCAGCTCTAATTCCGGGACCCTGGGGAATGAGCAGTTCTTC
TRBV20-1	TRBD2	.	TRBJ2-3	CSARDLSGSSGRTDTQYF	TGCAGTGCTAGAGATTTAAGTGGGTCTAGCGGGCGGACAGATACGCAGTATTTT
TRBV30	.	.	TRBJ1-1	CAWSVAENTEAFF	TGTGCCTGGAGTGTAGCTGAAAACACTGAAGCTTTCTTT
TRBV18	.	few	TRBJ2-2	CASSPGPVTGELFF	TGTGCCAGCTCACCTGGGCCCGTCACCGGGGAGCTGTTTTTT
TRBV6-1	.	few	TRBJ1-3	CASSTGDGNTIYF	TGTGCCAGCAGTACGGGGGATGGAAACACCATATATTTT
TRBV10-3	.	.	TRBJ2-3	CAISDKTVRTDTQYF	TGTGCCATCAGTGACAAAACGGTACGCACAGATACGCAGTATTTT
TRBV20-1	.	.	TRBJ2-3	CSAEATDSTDTQYF	TGCAGTGCCGAAGCAACGGACAGCACAGATACGCAGTATTTT
TRBV10-3	.	once	TRBJ2-3	CASGPKPDTQYF	TGTGCCTCGGGACCTAAACCAGATACGCAGTATTTT
TRBV20-1	.	.	TRBJ2-1	CSAGGLGGEQFF	TGCAGTGCTGGGGGACTTGGAGGTGAGCAGTTCTTC
TRBV12-3/TRBV12-4	.	few	TRBJ1-1	CASSLSGNTEAFF	TGTGCCAGCAGTTTGTCAGGGAACACTGAAGCTTTCTTT
TRBV5-5	TRBD2	.	TRBJ2-1	CASSLMASGAHEQFF	TGTGCCAGCAGCTTGATGGCTAGCGGGGCCCATGAGCAGTTCTTC
TRBV5-1	.	.	TRBJ2-7	CARSLGTFYEQYF	TGCGCCAGAAGCTTGGGGACCTTCTACGAGCAGTACTTC
TRBV11-2	.	.	TRBJ1-1	CASKQVGGGLDTEAFF	TGTGCCAGCAAACAGGTCGGCGGGGGTTTGGACACTGAAGCTTTCTTT
TRBV5-5	TRBD1	once	TRBJ2-7	CASSLRVQGNEQYF	TGTGCCAGCAGCTTGCGGGTACAGGGGAACGAGCAGTACTTC
TRBV7-9	TRBD1	.	TRBJ2-3	CASRRQGNADTQYF	TGTGCCAGCAGACGACAGGGTAACGCAGATACGCAGTATTTT